This T cell receptor (beta chain) is drawn from a study of T cell clonotyping in hematopoietic cell transplantation. Study-wide results and caveats: Graft donor and pretransplant recipient Inverse Simpson Index values predicted broader posttransplant TCR diversity. At the given depth, recipient repertoires were over 95% de novo clonotypes.

Germline V gene data show CDR1 as MNHEY and CDR2 as SVGAGI. This CDR3 has 11 amino acids. V was cut by 3 bases and J by 3 bases, with 0 bases left in between. Libraries were prepared by immunoSEQ multiplex PCR; TCRdb keeps only in-frame clonotypes and omits some of them. The repertoire holds approximately 70,000 clones, approximately 94% seen once, with around 1.6% in the top ten. This clone occurred once. The target antigen is unknown. The rearrangement links TRBV6-5 to TRBJ1-3; D is ambiguous. Source material: peripheral blood mononuclear cells. The source is a man aged 50 to 60 in good health. Some clones in this sample may be carry-over from other donors' samples. DNA for the CDR3: TGTGCCAGCAGTTATGGAAACACCATATATTTT. Encoded protein: CASSYGNTIYF.